These 14 T cell receptor beta chains were all obtained from the same sample, sequenced in a study of blood T cell repertoires in COVID-19. Clones were read by immunoSEQ multiplex PCR, and TCRdb kept only the in-frame ones, dropping some. The sample lists around 200,000 clones; 70% to 85% were seen once. The sequenced sample was PBMCs or T cells enriched from blood (not recorded which). The receptors shown here come from a woman aged 25 to 45 who had recovered from COVID-19.

The CDR3: CASSRSTGKLFF. Written as DNA, the CDR3 is TGTGCCAGCAGCCGATCGACAGGGAAACTGTTTTTT. The rearrangement uses TRBV7-2 and TRBJ1-4, with 7 bases matching TRBD1. Germline loops: CDR1 SGHTA, CDR2 FQGNSA. The CDR3 length is 12 residues. The V gene end was trimmed by 5 bases and the J gene end by 11 bases; junction bases not matched to a gene: 5.

This clone was found a few times. The chain combines TRBV19 with TRBJ2-7; the match to TRBD2 covers 9 bases. Per the germline V gene, CDR1 is LNHDA and CDR2 is SQIVND (reference sequence). The CDR3 has 18 amino acids. V gave up 5 bases and J gave up 1 base; unmatched junction bases: 15. The CDR3 nucleotides are TGTGCCAGTAGTCTCGGACAGGTAACTAGCGGGCCGTCCTACGAGCAGTACTTC. Its translation is CASSLGQVTSGPSYEQYF.

A single count supports this clone. This sequence joins TRBV30 and TRBJ2-5; 7 bases line up with TRBD2. The CDR3 covers 14 residues. V dropped 3 bases and J dropped 1; count of bases not matched to a gene: 5. CDR1 is GTSNPN, CDR2 SVGIG, per germline (reference sequence). This chain's CDR3 is CAWSPGLLQETQYF. The CDR3 coding sequence is TGTGCCTGGAGCCCGGGACTACTCCAAGAGACCCAGTACTTC.

This clone is a singleton in its sample. The CDR3 sequence: CASSLGDNSGNTIYF. The CDR3 nucleotides read TGTGCCAGCAGCTTAGGGGACAACTCTGGAAACACCATATATTTT. The rearrangement uses TRBV7-9 and TRBJ1-3, with a weak D call TRBD1 (6 bases). The CDR3 spans 15 residues. Germline V gene sequence: CDR1 SEHNR, CDR2 FQNEAQ (reference sequence). Trimming removed 1 base from V and 0 bases from J, with 7 bases in between.

The rearrangement joins TRBV28 to TRBJ2-7; a possible D gene is TRBD2 (6 bases). The length of the CDR3 is 15 residues. The germline V and J ends were trimmed by 2 bases and 0 bases, with 11 bases remaining between them. Germline V gene data show CDR1 as MDHEN and CDR2 as SYDVKM. The CDR3 reads CASSLAGGPSYEQYF. Written as DNA, the CDR3 is TGTGCCAGCAGTTTAGCCGGGGGACCCTCCTACGAGCAGTACTTC.

This sequence joins TRBV4-2 and TRBJ1-2; 8 positions match TRBD1. V was pared by 0 bases and J by 12 bases, with 9 bases of the junction left unmatched. Germline CDR1 reads LGHNA; CDR2 reads YNFKEQ. CDR3 length: 14 amino acids. The CDR3, as DNA: TGTGCCAGCAGCCAAGATCTAGGACAGGGTGTTCACACCTTC. This gives the protein CASSQDLGQGVHTF.

The rearrangement links TRBV7-2 to TRBJ2-1, with 8 bases aligning to TRBD2. Germline loops: CDR1 SGHTA, CDR2 FQGNSA. The CDR3 has 15 residues. The J segment lost 6 bases and the V segment lost 0 bases, leaving 4 bases of the junction unmatched. CDR3 DNA sequence: TGTGCCAGCAGCTTAGCGTTCCGGGGGGGCAATGAGCAGTTCTTC. Translated: CASSLAFRGGNEQFF. The full variable domain, its missing parts supplied by reference TRBV7-2 and TRBJ2-1, is GAGVSQSPSNKVTEKGKDVELRCDPISGHTALYWYRQSLGQGLEFLIYFQGNSAPDKSGLPSDRFSAERTGGSVSTLTIQRTQQEDSAVYLCASSLAFRGGNEQFFGPGTRLTVL.

This sequence joins TRBV24-1 and TRBJ2-5; TRBD1 agrees at 8 bases. Germline trimming cut 5 bases from V and 1 base from J; bases unmatched to any gene: 5. Looked up from germline, CDR1 is KGHDR and CDR2 is SFDVKD. The CDR3 length is 15 residues. In DNA form, the CDR3 reads TGTGCCACCAGTGCCCCGACAGGGGCCCAAGAGACCCAGTACTTC. This gives the protein CATSAPTGAQETQYF.

A single count supports this clone. The chain combines TRBV10-3 with TRBJ1-6; D possibly corresponds to TRBD1 (5 bases). V was cut by 3 bases and J by 7 bases, with 13 bases left in between. Germline CDR1 and CDR2: ENHRY and SYGVKD. The CDR3 spans 15 residues. As DNA, the CDR3 is TGTGCCATCAGTGACCTGGACACCTCAAATTCACCCCTCCACTTT. The encoded protein is CAISDLDTSNSPLHF.

The rearrangement joins TRBV9 to TRBJ2-1; 11 nucleotides match TRBD2. The CDR3 is 18 amino acids. CDR1 is SGDLS and CDR2 is YYNGEE in the germline V gene. V gave up 3 bases and J gave up 0 bases; unmatched junction bases: 8. CDR3 residues: CASSEGTSGFSSYNEQFF. The CDR3 DNA sequence: TGTGCCAGCAGCGAAGGGACTAGCGGCTTCAGCTCCTACAATGAGCAGTTCTTC.

This clone was detected only once. This rearrangement joins TRBV14 to TRBJ1-5, with a possible D match to TRBD1 (5 bases). Deletions cut 4 bases from V and 5 bases from J, with 9 bases between. CDR1 and CDR2 from the germline V gene are SGHDN and FVKESK. The CDR3 spans 13 residues. Here the CDR3 reads CASSLTDHQPQHF. As DNA, the CDR3 is TGTGCCAGCAGCCTGACAGACCATCAGCCCCAGCATTTT.

This chain links TRBV5-1 with TRBJ2-7, with 8 nucleotides matching TRBD1. The CDR3 covers 15 residues. In germline, CDR1 is SGHRS, CDR2 YFSETQ. Trimming cost V 2 bases and J 0 bases; bases outside gene matches: 4. The CDR3 loop is CASSLGTGFSYEQYV. The DNA for the CDR3 is TGCGCCAGCAGCTTAGGGACAGGCTTCTCCTACGAGCAGTACGTC.

Notes on this clone: The sample contains more than one DNA sequence encoding this CDR3. The chain has TRBV19 and TRBJ1-5; D remains unclear. The length of the CDR3 is 14 residues. Germline V lookup: CDR1 LNHDA, CDR2 SQIVND (reference sequence). Trimming cost V 1 base and J 2 bases, with 6 bases left between them. CDR3 sequence reads: CASSIVTGNQPQHF. The CDR3 DNA reads TGTGCCAGTAGTATAGTTACGGGCAATCAGCCCCAGCATTTT.

The chain recombines TRBV7-8 with TRBJ1-2, with TRBD1 matching over 10 bases. CDR1 SGHVS and CDR2 FQNEAQ come from the germline V gene. The CDR3 is 16 residues long. Trimming at V came to 5 bases and at J to 5 bases, leaving 11 bases not matched to a gene. CDR3 residues: CASSMGQGLEQYGYTF. CDR3 in DNA: TGTGCCAGCAGCATGGGACAGGGGTTGGAGCAGTATGGCTACACCTTC.